The 27 T cell receptor beta chains reported below all come from one sample, sequenced in a study of early T cells in non-severe SARS-CoV-2 infection. One entry per CDR3 protein, called by TCRdb with MiXCR from the 5' RACE reads. The table includes roughly 64,000 distinct CDR3 sequences, 8% to 9% detected once. Sequencing was performed on whole blood, taken at baseline. The receptors come from an adult who was a healthcare worker with PCR-confirmed SARS-CoV-2 infection or an uninfected control (not recorded which).

V gene TRBV20-1 combines with J gene TRBJ2-3, with TRBD1 identical over 7 bases. With 6 bases clipped from V and 4 bases from J, the junction kept 10 bases outside the gene matches. The V gene's germline CDR1 is DFQATT and CDR2 SNEGSKA (reference sequence). The CDR3 contains 14 residues. The CDR3 spells CSAPVRGLSDTQYF. In nucleotides, the CDR3 is TGCAGTGCCCCCGTAAGGGGGCTATCAGATACGCAGTATTTT.

V and J are TRBV20-1 and TRBJ1-5; tentatively, D is TRBD1 (5 bases). V was trimmed by 0 bases and J by 5 bases, leaving 17 bases between them. CDR3 length equals 16 residues. Germline V gene sequence: CDR1 DFQATT, CDR2 SNEGSKA (reference sequence). CDR3 in amino acids: CSARDGAGRIHQPQHF. CDR3 in DNA: TGCAGTGCTAGAGATGGGGCAGGGAGGATCCATCAGCCCCAGCATTTT.

This clonotype has at least ten counts. The chain has TRBV9 and TRBJ2-1; D gene uncertain. The germline V gene has CDR1 SGDLS and CDR2 YYNGEE. V lost 3 bases and J lost 2, with 9 bases in between. This CDR3 spans 14 amino acids. The CDR3 loop is CASSATITYNEQFF. In DNA, the CDR3 is TGTGCCAGCAGCGCTACGATAACCTACAATGAGCAGTTCTTC.

The chain joins TRBV6-2 or TRBV6-3 to TRBJ2-1; 11 nucleotides align to TRBD2. CDR3 size: 17 residues. Per the germline V gene, CDR1 is MNHEY and CDR2 is SVGEGT. With V trimmed by 7 bases and J by 0 bases, 8 bases remained unmatched. CDR3 region: CASTTVSGRDSYNEQFF. The DNA of the CDR3 is TGTGCCAGCACTACCGTTAGCGGGAGGGACTCCTACAATGAGCAGTTCTTC.

The V call is TRBV5-1, the J call TRBJ2-1, with TRBD2 matching 14 bases. Trimming at V came to 8 bases and at J to 12 bases, leaving 10 bases not matched to a gene. The CDR3 contains 14 residues. CDR1 and CDR2 (germline): SGHRS, YFSETQ. CDR3 nucleotide sequence: TGCGCCAGTAACCCGGGACTAGCGGGAGTAAGGCAGTTCTTC. Protein product: CASNPGLAGVRQFF.

Only a few counts were recorded for this clonotype. The chain is built from TRBV7-2 and TRBJ1-6, with D unclear. The CDR3 covers 15 residues. The V gene lost 5 bases and the J gene lost 3 bases, with 11 bases spanning the gap. Germline CDR1 SGHTA, CDR2 FQGNSA. The CDR3 region has the DNA TGTGCCAGCAGCCCCGCCGCCCTCTATAATTCACCCCTCCACTTT. This translates into CASSPAALYNSPLHF.

This clonotype has more than one count but fewer than ten. V is TRBV5-6 and J is TRBJ1-1; 8 bases map to TRBD1. The V gene end was trimmed by 2 bases and the J gene end by 3 bases; junction bases not matched to a gene: 6. Per the germline V gene, CDR1 is SGHDT and CDR2 is YYEEEE. The CDR3 has 15 residues. CDR3 in amino acids: CASSFGTGWDTEAFF. CDR3 coding DNA: TGTGCCAGCAGCTTTGGGACAGGATGGGACACTGAAGCTTTCTTT.

This clonotype was seen more than once but under ten times. V and J are TRBV7-3 and TRBJ2-2; 9 bases agree with TRBD2. V lost 5 bases and J lost 1; bases outside the gene matches: 5. This CDR3 region has 16 residues. Germline CDR1 is SGHTA and CDR2 is FQGTGA. In DNA form, the CDR3 reads TGTGCCAGCAGCCCATCACTAGCGGGGAACACCGGGGAGCTGTTTTTT. Its protein is CASSPSLAGNTGELFF.

About this clonotype: This sequence may be a read error, since a much larger clone differs from it by one base. The rearrangement links TRBV7-3 to TRBJ2-7; D might be TRBD2 (5 bases). Germline CDR1 reads SGHTA; CDR2 reads FQGTGA. The CDR3 has 15 amino acids. In DNA form, the CDR3 reads TGTGCCAACAGCCCCGGGATGGGAGACTCCTACGAGCAGTACTTC. It encodes CANSPGMGDSYEQYF.

V and J are TRBV2 and TRBJ2-7; 9 nucleotides line up with TRBD1. This CDR3 is 13 amino acids long. CDR1 is SNHLY, CDR2 FYNNEI, per germline. With 7 bases clipped from V and 4 bases from J, the junction kept 5 bases outside the gene matches. The CDR3 here is CASKRDRAYEQYF. The CDR3 DNA reads TGTGCCAGCAAGAGGGACAGGGCGTACGAGCAGTACTTC.

The chain employs TRBV5-8 and TRBJ1-1, with 9 nucleotides matching TRBD1. V was clipped by 4 bases and J by 5 bases; unmatched bases: 12. The CDR3 is 16 amino acids. The germline gives CDR1 SGHTS, CDR2 YDEGEE. CDR3 DNA: TGTGCCAGCAGCAATGACCGGGACAGGGCTGGAACTGAAGCTTTCTTT. Its protein product is CASSNDRDRAGTEAFF.

At least ten counts were recorded for this clonotype. This chain connects TRBV14 to TRBJ2-2, with 13 bases aligning to TRBD2. The CDR3 has 16 amino acids. Trimming at V came to 3 bases and at J to 6 bases, leaving 4 bases not matched to a gene. The V gene's germline CDR1 is SGHDN and CDR2 FVKESK. CDR3 region: CASSQRTSGSAGELFF. The CDR3 DNA follows: TGTGCCAGCAGCCAGAGGACTAGCGGGAGCGCCGGGGAGCTGTTTTTT.

This chain uses TRBV7-2 with TRBJ2-5; no definite D call. This CDR3 is built from 15 residues. The germline V and J ends were trimmed by 1 base and 7 bases, with 16 bases remaining between them. CDR1 SGHTA and CDR2 FQGNSA come from the germline V gene. CDR3 in amino acids: CASSLVGSSAGTQYF. The CDR3 DNA reads as TGTGCCAGCAGCTTAGTGGGTTCCTCGGCTGGGACCCAGTACTTC.

This clonotype was recorded many times. CDR3 amino acids: CASSPQSELNTGELFF. As DNA, the CDR3 is TGTGCCAGCTCACCGCAAAGCGAGCTGAACACCGGGGAGCTGTTTTTT. The rearrangement uses TRBV18 and TRBJ2-2; D gene ambiguous. The CDR3 length is 16 residues. V dropped 3 bases and J dropped 1 base, with 12 bases sitting between them. From germline, CDR1 is KGHSH and CDR2 LQKENI.

This clonotype was counted at least ten times. This chain links TRBV29-1 with TRBJ2-1, with a possible D match to TRBD1 (6 bases). This CDR3 region has 13 residues. From germline, CDR1 is SQVTM and CDR2 ANQGSEA. Trimming took off 4 bases at V and 7 bases at J, with 14 bases between the two ends. The CDR3: CSVVGPTGNEQFF. The CDR3, as DNA: TGCAGCGTTGTAGGACCCACAGGGAATGAGCAGTTCTTC.

The chain uses TRBV6-4 and TRBJ1-6; D is perhaps TRBD1 (5 bases). The V end lost 6 bases, the J end lost 7 bases, and 16 bases lay between the germline ends. Per germline, CDR1 MRHNA and CDR2 SNTAGT. This CDR3 has 15 residues. For the CDR3, the DNA is TGTGCCAGCAGGGCTTCACCGGGGGGGAATTCACCCCTCCACTTT. Translation gives CASRASPGGNSPLHF.

This clonotype showed up many times. The chain employs TRBV20-1 and TRBJ2-7; 9 bases match TRBD2. Germline CDR1 reads DFQATT; CDR2 reads SNEGSKA (reference sequence). The CDR3 spans 14 residues. J lost 4 bases, V lost 6 bases, and 10 bases had no gene match. CDR3 sequence reads: CSASKGLANYEQYF. The DNA of the CDR3 is TGCAGTGCCTCAAAGGGACTAGCAAATTACGAGCAGTACTTC.

This clonotype showed up many times. The chain uses TRBV29-1 and TRBJ2-1; the match to TRBD2 covers 13 bases. V lost 6 bases to trimming and J lost 6 bases; unmatched junction nucleotides: 8. The CDR3 loop spans 15 amino acids. Germline CDR1 is SQVTM and CDR2 is ANQGSEA. The CDR3 loop is CSVGGLAGMINEQFF. CDR3 DNA sequence: TGCAGCGTGGGGGGACTAGCGGGAATGATCAATGAGCAGTTCTTC.

This clonotype was observed a handful of times. The chain employs TRBV11-2 and TRBJ2-7; 10 positions match TRBD1. V gave up 3 bases and J gave up 0 bases; unmatched junction bases: 2. CDR1 SGHAT and CDR2 FQNNGV come from the germline V gene. This CDR3 region has 15 residues. The CDR3 DNA sequence: TGTGCCAGCAGCTTGACAGGGGGCGACTCCTACGAGCAGTACTTC. It is translated as CASSLTGGDSYEQYF.

This clonotype occurred many times. The rearrangement joins TRBV6-5 to TRBJ1-1, with D unclear. V shed 0 bases and J shed 8 bases, with 16 bases lying between them. Germline V CDR1 and CDR2: MNHEY, SVGAGI. CDR3 length: 15 amino acids. Here the CDR3 reads CASSYSPSAAQEAFF. The CDR3 nucleotides read TGTGCCAGCAGTTACTCCCCCTCGGCGGCACAGGAAGCTTTCTTT.

This clonotype has just a few counts. This chain links TRBV7-9 with TRBJ2-3; no firm D call. The V end lost 1 base, the J end lost 1 base, and 15 bases lay between the germline ends. This CDR3 comprises 17 residues. Germline V gene lookup returns CDR1 SEHNR and CDR2 FQNEAQ (reference sequence). The CDR3 is CASSLEGSEWRTDTQYF. DNA for the CDR3: TGTGCCAGCAGCTTAGAGGGATCCGAATGGCGCACAGATACGCAGTATTTT.

The sample holds many counts of this clonotype. The chain employs TRBV4-2 and TRBJ1-5, with D unresolved. The germline V gene has CDR1 LGHNA and CDR2 YNFKEQ. V was clipped by 1 base and J by 5 bases, with 6 bases between them. The CDR3 is 13 residues long. In DNA form, the CDR3 reads TGTGCCAGCAGCCAAGGGGGTTATCAGCCCCAGCATTTT. Translated: CASSQGGYQPQHF.

This clonotype was detected ten times or more. The chain carries TRBV5-5 and TRBJ2-2; TRBD2 matches at 7 bases. V lost 3 bases, J lost 5 bases, and 10 bases stayed unmatched. This CDR3 is built from 16 residues. CDR1 and CDR2 (germline): SGHKS, YYEKEE (reference sequence). CDR3 sequence (DNA): TGTGCCAGCAGCTCGGCGGCGGGGGTAGATACCGGGGAGCTGTTTTTT. As protein: CASSSAAGVDTGELFF.

This clonotype came up many times. The rearrangement uses TRBV20-1 and TRBJ2-1; perhaps D is TRBD1 or TRBD2 (5 bases each). Germline V gene sequence: CDR1 DFQATT, CDR2 SNEGSKA (reference sequence). The V end lost 3 bases, the J end lost 6 bases, and 27 bases lay between the germline ends. The CDR3 loop spans 18 amino acids. The CDR3 DNA is TGCAGTGCTAGCGGCGAGTTGAGCCGGGGCCCCAGCTTCAATGAGCAGTTCTTC. This translates into CSASGELSRGPSFNEQFF.

This clonotype was recorded a few times. The CDR3 DNA follows: TGTGCCAGCAGCTTTGGGAGGGCGACAGATACGCAGTATTTT. It codes for CASSFGRATDTQYF. The rearrangement uses TRBV7-3 and TRBJ2-3; 7 bases match TRBD2. CDR3 size: 14 residues. Germline V gene data show CDR1 as SGHTA and CDR2 as FQGTGA. The junction had 3 bases not matched to a gene; V was cut back by 3 bases and J by 3 bases.

This clonotype was seen a few times. The chain carries TRBV20-1 and TRBJ2-3; D unclear. The V gene's germline CDR1 is DFQATT and CDR2 SNEGSKA (reference sequence). With 7 bases removed from V and 2 bases from J, the gap between germline ends came to 19 bases. This CDR3 spans 15 amino acids. The CDR3 is CSGREKGYPTDTQYF. CDR3 nucleotide sequence: TGCAGTGGTAGGGAAAAGGGATACCCCACAGATACGCAGTATTTT.

Details on this clonotype: A single base separates this from a much larger clone, so it may be a read error. The chain is built from TRBV29-1 and TRBJ1-2; no firm D call. The CDR3 covers 11 residues. Germline CDR1 is SQVTM and CDR2 is ANQGSEA. V dropped 7 bases and J dropped 3 bases, with 9 bases sitting between them. CDR3 sequence: CSAREDYGYTF. CDR3 coding DNA: TGCAGCGCCCGGGAGGACTATGGCTACACCTTC.